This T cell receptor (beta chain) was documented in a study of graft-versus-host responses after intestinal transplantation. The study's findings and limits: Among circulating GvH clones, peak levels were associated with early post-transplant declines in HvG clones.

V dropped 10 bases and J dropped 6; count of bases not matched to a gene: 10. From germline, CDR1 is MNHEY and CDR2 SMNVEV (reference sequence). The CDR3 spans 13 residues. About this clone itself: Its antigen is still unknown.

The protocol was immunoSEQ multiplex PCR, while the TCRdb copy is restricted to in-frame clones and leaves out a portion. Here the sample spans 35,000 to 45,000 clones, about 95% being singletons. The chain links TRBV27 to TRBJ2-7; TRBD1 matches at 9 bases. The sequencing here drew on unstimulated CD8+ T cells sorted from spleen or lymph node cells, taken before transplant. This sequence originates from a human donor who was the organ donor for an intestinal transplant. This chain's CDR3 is CATRTGVGGEQYF. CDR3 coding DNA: TGTGCCACCCGGACAGGGGTAGGGGGCGAGCAGTACTTC.